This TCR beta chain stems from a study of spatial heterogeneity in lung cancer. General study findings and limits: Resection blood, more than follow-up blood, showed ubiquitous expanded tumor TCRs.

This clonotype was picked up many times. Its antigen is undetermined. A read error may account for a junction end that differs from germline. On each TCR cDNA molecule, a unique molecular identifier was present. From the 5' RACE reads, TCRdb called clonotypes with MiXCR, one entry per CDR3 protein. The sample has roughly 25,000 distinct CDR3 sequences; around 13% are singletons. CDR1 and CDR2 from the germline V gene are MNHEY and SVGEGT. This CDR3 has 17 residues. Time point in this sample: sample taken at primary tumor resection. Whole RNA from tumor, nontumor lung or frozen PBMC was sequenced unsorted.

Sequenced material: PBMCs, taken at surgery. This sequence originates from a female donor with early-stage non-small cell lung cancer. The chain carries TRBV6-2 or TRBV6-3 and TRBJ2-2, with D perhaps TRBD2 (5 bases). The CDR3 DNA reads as TGTGCCAGCAGTTACCCCCACCTAGCCGGGAACGCCGGGGAGCTGTTTTTT. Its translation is CASSYPHLAGNAGELFF.